Sequencing of this TCR beta chain was carried out in a study of blood T cell repertoires in COVID-19. At the level of the study: Both acute and convalescent COVID-19 samples were obtained from the United States, Italy and Spain. Sample material is recorded as cDNA or gDNA derived from T cells, B-cell-depleted T cells, or PBMCs.

Profiled with immunoSEQ multiplex PCR; TCRdb holds only in-frame clones, not every one. The table lists 170,000 or so clones, around 87% of them singletons. CDR1 is MDHEN and CDR2 is SYDVKM in the germline V gene. The CDR3 has 15 amino acids. Trimming took 7 bases from V and 6 from J; bases not matched to a gene: 9. This clone was seen only once. V usage is TRBV28 and J usage is TRBJ2-3, with TRBD1 matching 11 bases. This receptor was obtained from a man aged 40-49 years with active or convalescent COVID-19. Sequencing was carried out using peripheral blood. The CDR3 reads CASTDRGQRRDTQYF. DNA of the CDR3: TGTGCCAGCACGGACAGGGGGCAACGTAGGGATACGCAGTATTTT.